What follows are 22 T cell receptor beta chains derived from one specimen sequenced in a study of OX40 agonist ivuxolimab in advanced cancers. Only in-frame clones appear in the TCRdb table, and some are missing; sequencing was by immunoSEQ multiplex PCR. The repertoire has about 46,000 clones, approximately 86% of them found once; the top ten carry about 11%. Specimen: CD4+ or CD8+ T cells sorted from blood, collected in a trial of the OX40 agonist ivuxolimab. Receptor source: an adult with an advanced solid tumor such as melanoma, head and neck, liver or kidney cancer.

The chain has TRBV4-1 and TRBJ1-5; D is perhaps TRBD1 (5 bases). The V and J ends lost 5 bases and 0 bases respectively, with 8 bases between them. This CDR3 comprises 14 residues. Germline values: CDR1 MGHRA, CDR2 YSYEKL. The CDR3 sequence is CASSRGFSNQPQHF. The CDR3 DNA reads as TGCGCCAGCAGCAGGGGTTTTAGCAATCAGCCCCAGCATTTT.

V gene TRBV28 combines with J gene TRBJ2-1, with D perhaps matching TRBD2 (6 bases). V lost 5 bases and J lost 10, with 15 bases in between. Germline assignment: CDR1 MDHEN and CDR2 SYDVKM. This CDR3 region has 13 residues. CDR3 in amino acids: CASSAIVGGEQFF. The CDR3 DNA reads as TGTGCCAGCAGTGCCATTGTGGGAGGAGAGCAGTTCTTC.

This clone occurred once. This chain links TRBV6-5 with TRBJ1-1; D gene uncertain. The CDR3 consists of 11 residues. Trimming cost V 8 bases and J 0 bases, with 4 bases left between them. CDR1 MNHEY and CDR2 SVGAGI come from the germline V gene. CDR3: CASELNTEAFF. CDR3 nucleotide sequence: TGTGCCAGCGAATTGAACACTGAAGCTTTCTTT.

The rearrangement links TRBV7-7 to TRBJ2-7; perhaps D is TRBD1 or TRBD2 (7 bases each). Trimming stripped 2 bases from V and 6 bases from J, with 14 bases between. Germline V CDR1 and CDR2: SSHAT, FNYEAQ (reference sequence). The CDR3 sequence is 14 residues long. CDR3 residues: CASSLYRGGGEQYF. The DNA for the CDR3 is TGTGCCAGCAGCTTATACAGGGGCGGGGGCGAGCAGTACTTC. The whole variable domain, filled in from reference TRBV7-7 and TRBJ2-7, reads GAGVSQSPRYKVTKRGQDVTLRCDPISSHATLYWYQQALGQGPEFLTYFNYEAQPDKSGLPSDRFSAERPEGSISTLTIQRTEQRDSAMYRCASSLYRGGGEQYFGPGTRLTVT.

The gene calls are TRBV7-2 and TRBJ1-6; D unresolved. Germline V gene sequence: CDR1 SGHTA, CDR2 FQGNSA. The CDR3 extends over 17 amino acids. The germline V and J ends were trimmed by 5 bases and 4 bases, with 18 bases remaining between them. DNA of the CDR3: TGTGCCAGCAGCCTCCTCTCGGGAATCGGATATAATTCACCCCTCCACTTT. Translating gives CASSLLSGIGYNSPLHF.

This chain uses TRBV7-2 with TRBJ2-3, with 12 bases aligning to TRBD2. Germline V gene sequence: CDR1 SGHTA, CDR2 FQGNSA. There are 17 residues in the CDR3. The V gene end was trimmed by 5 bases and the J gene end by 2 bases; junction bases not matched to a gene: 8. CDR3 nucleotide sequence: TGTGCCAGCAGCCCTGAGACTAGCGGGGGCCCCACAGATACGCAGTATTTT. It codes for CASSPETSGGPTDTQYF.

The chain couples TRBV28 to TRBJ1-5, with TRBD1 matching over 9 bases. Germline CDR1 MDHEN, CDR2 SYDVKM. The V gene end was trimmed by 2 bases and the J gene end by 2 bases; junction bases not matched to a gene: 4. CDR3 length: 16 amino acids. CDR3 in amino acids: CASSLRGQGGNQPQHF. DNA for the CDR3: TGTGCCAGCAGTTTACGGGGACAGGGAGGCAATCAGCCCCAGCATTTT.

In this sample, this clone turned up a few times. The chain combines TRBV27 with TRBJ2-1; 8 bases agree with TRBD2. This CDR3 has 11 amino acids. CDR1 MNHEY and CDR2 SMNVEV come from the germline V gene (reference sequence). Trimming at V came to 8 bases and at J to 16 bases, leaving 10 bases not matched to a gene. The CDR3 reads CASRTSWVLFF. DNA for the CDR3: TGTGCCAGCCGGACTAGCTGGGTCCTATTCTTC.

This clone was counted only a few times. The V and J genes are TRBV2 and TRBJ1-2; the D is unclear. The CDR3 loop spans 13 amino acids. Germline assignment: CDR1 SNHLY and CDR2 FYNNEI. V was cut by 1 base and J by 3 bases, with 6 bases left in between. The CDR3 DNA is TGTGCCAGCAGTGAAGGGGCGTACTATGGCTACACCTTC. Translated: CASSEGAYYGYTF. Together with reference TRBV2 and TRBJ1-2, the CDR3 gives the full variable domain: EPEVTQTPSHQVTQMGQEVILRCVPISNHLYFYWYRQILGQKVEFLVSFYNNEISEKSEIFDDQFSVERPDGSNFTLKIRSTKLEDSAMYFCASSEGAYYGYTFGSGTRLTVV.

The count of this clone is one. The chain has TRBV7-9 and TRBJ2-7, with D possibly matching TRBD2 (7 bases). The CDR3 consists of 13 residues. Trimming shortened V by 5 bases and J by 5 bases, and 13 bases separated the two germline ends. Per germline, CDR1 SEHNR and CDR2 FQNEAQ (reference sequence). In DNA, the CDR3 is TGTGCCAGCAGCCCGCCGGGGGGCGACGAGCAGTACTTC. Translation: CASSPPGGDEQYF.

The chain has TRBV30 and TRBJ2-7; the D gene could be TRBD1 or TRBD2 (5 bases each). CDR3 size: 14 residues. Per the germline V gene, CDR1 is GTSNPN and CDR2 is SVGIG (reference sequence). Trimming stripped 2 bases from V and 4 bases from J, with 15 bases between. The CDR3 is CAWSWDPSGYEQYF. CDR3 DNA sequence: TGTGCCTGGAGTTGGGACCCGAGTGGTTACGAGCAGTACTTC.

The J gene is TRBJ2-1, the V gene TRBV5-4; D is perhaps TRBD2 (6 bases). The CDR3 extends over 14 amino acids. Trimming removed 0 bases at V and 7 bases at J, with 11 bases between. The germline gives CDR1 SGHNT, CDR2 YYREEE (reference sequence). The CDR3 bases are TGTGCCAGCAGCTTGGCCGGGACTCTAAATGAGCAGTTCTTC. Protein: CASSLAGTLNEQFF.

This clone came up a few times. The chain recombines TRBV4-1 with TRBJ1-1; no definite D call. Germline CDR1 is MGHRA and CDR2 is YSYEKL. With 1 base removed from V and 5 bases from J, the gap between germline ends came to 20 bases. This CDR3 contains 17 residues. This CDR3 is CASSQASTGSTRTEAFF. The CDR3 DNA reads as TGCGCCAGCAGCCAAGCCAGTACGGGGTCCACCAGGACTGAAGCTTTCTTT.

This clone was found once. This sequence joins TRBV4-3 and TRBJ2-7, with a tentative D call TRBD2 (5 bases). The CDR3 length is 13 residues. The germline V and J ends were trimmed by 0 bases and 3 bases, with 6 bases remaining between them. Per the germline V gene, CDR1 is LGHNA and CDR2 is YSLEER. DNA of the CDR3: TGCGCCAGCAGCCAAGATGCGGGCTACGAGCAGTACTTC. It translates to CASSQDAGYEQYF.

The gene calls are TRBV19 and TRBJ2-7, with unresolved D. Germline values: CDR1 LNHDA, CDR2 SQIVND (reference sequence). CDR3 length: 14 amino acids. Trimming left V 11 bases short and J 3 bases short, with 20 bases between. Written as DNA, the CDR3 is TGTGCCCCACGAGTGCAGATGGTTCGCTACGAGCAGTACTTC. Its protein is CAPRVQMVRYEQYF.

The rearrangement joins TRBV5-4 to TRBJ2-7; TRBD2 agrees at 8 bases. This CDR3 comprises 15 residues. V was pared by 4 bases and J by 2 bases, with 8 bases of the junction left unmatched. Germline CDR1 is SGHNT and CDR2 is YYREEE (reference sequence). The CDR3 here is CASSPSGSGTYEQYF. The CDR3 DNA reads TGTGCCAGCAGCCCCAGCGGGAGTGGGACCTACGAGCAGTACTTC.

The chain employs TRBV7-9 and TRBJ2-7, with D perhaps matching TRBD1 (5 bases). The germline V and J ends were trimmed by 1 base and 1 base, with 8 bases remaining between them. CDR1 SEHNR and CDR2 FQNEAQ come from the germline V gene (reference sequence). CDR3 length: 14 residues. CDR3 loop: CASSLDGASYEQYF. The CDR3 DNA reads as TGTGCCAGCAGCTTAGATGGGGCGTCCTACGAGCAGTACTTC.

This chain joins TRBV30 and TRBJ2-7; 8 nucleotides agree with TRBD1. The CDR3 spans 14 residues. V was pared by 3 bases and J by 6 bases, with 10 bases of the junction left unmatched. Germline CDR1 GTSNPN, CDR2 SVGIG (reference sequence). The CDR3 protein is CAWRGETGVSEQYF. In DNA, the CDR3 is TGTGCCTGGAGGGGCGAGACAGGGGTTAGCGAGCAGTACTTC. Complete variable domain (other parts from reference TRBV30 and TRBJ2-7): SQTIHQWPATLVQPVGSPLSLECTVEGTSNPNLYWYRQAAGRGLQLLFYSVGIGQISSEVPQNLSASRPQDRQFILSSKKLLLSDSGFYLCAWRGETGVSEQYFGPGTRLTVT.

The rearrangement links TRBV7-9 to TRBJ2-3; D unresolved. Germline V lookup: CDR1 SEHNR, CDR2 FQNEAQ (reference sequence). The ends were cut back, 4 bases at V and 0 bases at J, with 20 bases in the middle. This CDR3 is built from 18 residues. The chain's CDR3 is CASSSEMGADLSTDTQYF. The DNA of the CDR3 is TGTGCCAGCAGCTCCGAGATGGGTGCGGATCTTAGCACAGATACGCAGTATTTT.

This clone was counted a single time. The rearrangement uses TRBV7-9 and TRBJ2-7; no definite D call. Germline CDR1 is SEHNR and CDR2 is FQNEAQ (reference sequence). The CDR3 extends over 12 amino acids. The ends were cut back, 5 bases at V and 6 bases at J, with 11 bases in the middle. CDR3 region: CASSAGLLEQYF. The CDR3 nucleotides read TGTGCCAGCAGCGCCGGCCTCCTCGAGCAGTACTTC.

The chain's CDR3 is CASSQDAGTYEQYF. As DNA, the CDR3 is TGCGCCAGCAGCCAAGATGCAGGTACCTACGAGCAGTACTTC. The V gene is TRBV4-1, the J gene TRBJ2-7; D call uncertain. Germline V CDR1 and CDR2: MGHRA, YSYEKL. CDR3 size: 14 residues. Trimming removed 0 bases from V and 2 bases from J, with 8 bases in between.

V is TRBV4-2 and J is TRBJ1-2; maybe TRBD1 (6 bases). The CDR3 runs 16 residues. From germline, CDR1 is LGHNA and CDR2 YNFKEQ. V lost 0 bases, J lost 4 bases, and 15 bases lay in between. The CDR3: CASSQEGGAGFYGYTF. The CDR3 DNA is TGTGCCAGCAGCCAAGAGGGGGGGGCGGGATTCTATGGCTACACCTTC.